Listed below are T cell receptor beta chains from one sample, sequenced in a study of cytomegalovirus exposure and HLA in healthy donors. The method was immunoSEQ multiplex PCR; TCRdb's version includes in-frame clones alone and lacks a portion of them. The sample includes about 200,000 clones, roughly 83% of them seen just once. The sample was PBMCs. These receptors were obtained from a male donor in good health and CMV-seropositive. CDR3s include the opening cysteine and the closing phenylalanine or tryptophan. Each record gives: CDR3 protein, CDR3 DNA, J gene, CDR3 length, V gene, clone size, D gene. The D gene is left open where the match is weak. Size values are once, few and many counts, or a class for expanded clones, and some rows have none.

cdr3_aa: CATSRPTEETQYF
cdr3_nt: TGTGCCACCAGCAGACCAACCGAGGAGACCCAGTACTTC
j_call: TRBJ2-5
cdr3_length: 13
v_call: TRBV15
clone_size: .
d_call: .

cdr3_aa: CASSDETREGTTDTQYF
cdr3_nt: TGTGCCAGCAGTGACGAAACAAGGGAGGGAACCACAGATACGCAGTATTTT
j_call: TRBJ2-3
cdr3_length: 17
v_call: TRBV6-1
clone_size: .
d_call: TRBD2

cdr3_aa: CAISEGQGVGGYTF
cdr3_nt: TGTGCCATCAGTGAGGGACAGGGGGTAGGTGGCTACACCTTC
j_call: TRBJ1-2
cdr3_length: 14
v_call: TRBV10-3
clone_size: .
d_call: TRBD1

cdr3_aa: CSATGGETQYF
cdr3_nt: TGCAGTGCTACAGGGGGAGAGACCCAGTACTTC
j_call: TRBJ2-5
cdr3_length: 11
v_call: TRBV20-1
clone_size: once
d_call: TRBD1

cdr3_aa: CASSPAGENYGYTF
cdr3_nt: TGTGCCAGCTCACCAGCGGGGGAGAACTATGGCTACACCTTC
j_call: TRBJ1-2
cdr3_length: 14
v_call: TRBV18
clone_size: few
d_call: .

cdr3_aa: CASSVQGANTGELFF
cdr3_nt: TGTGCCAGCAGCGTACAGGGGGCGAACACCGGGGAGCTGTTTTTT
j_call: TRBJ2-2
cdr3_length: 15
v_call: TRBV7-2
clone_size: .
d_call: TRBD1

cdr3_aa: CASSLALLRTGGDGYTF
cdr3_nt: TGTGCCAGCAGCTTAGCTTTATTGAGGACAGGGGGCGATGGCTACACCTTC
j_call: TRBJ1-2
cdr3_length: 17
v_call: TRBV7-2
clone_size: .
d_call: TRBD1

cdr3_aa: CASSIDHNRAEKLFF
cdr3_nt: TGTGCCAGTAGTATAGACCACAACAGGGCGGAAAAACTGTTTTTT
j_call: TRBJ1-4
cdr3_length: 15
v_call: TRBV19
clone_size: .
d_call: .

cdr3_aa: CASSVAQRRFPDTGELFF
cdr3_nt: TGTGCCAGCAGCGTAGCCCAGAGGCGGTTCCCTGACACCGGGGAGCTGTTTTTT
j_call: TRBJ2-2
cdr3_length: 18
v_call: TRBV9
clone_size: .
d_call: .

cdr3_aa: CASSVAAQGHSPLHF
cdr3_nt: TGTGCCAGCAGCGTAGCAGCTCAGGGGCATTCACCCCTCCACTTT
j_call: TRBJ1-6
cdr3_length: 15
v_call: TRBV9
clone_size: few
d_call: .

cdr3_aa: CASSPLTGPNQPQHF
cdr3_nt: TGCGCCAGCAGCCCCTTGACAGGCCCTAATCAGCCCCAGCATTTT
j_call: TRBJ1-5
cdr3_length: 15
v_call: TRBV4-3
clone_size: few
d_call: .

cdr3_aa: CASSLPQGDSYNEQFF
cdr3_nt: TGTGCCAGCAGCTTACCCCAGGGGGATTCCTACAATGAGCAGTTCTTC
j_call: TRBJ2-1
cdr3_length: 16
v_call: TRBV7-2
clone_size: .
d_call: TRBD1

cdr3_aa: CASSLGSVGSSYNEQFF
cdr3_nt: TGTGCCAGCAGCTTAGGTTCGGTTGGGAGCTCCTACAATGAGCAGTTCTTC
j_call: TRBJ2-1
cdr3_length: 17
v_call: TRBV7-9
clone_size: .
d_call: .

cdr3_aa: CASSPQGQGRNQPQHF
cdr3_nt: TGTGCCAGCAGCCCCCAAGGACAGGGACGGAATCAGCCCCAGCATTTT
j_call: TRBJ1-5
cdr3_length: 16
v_call: TRBV7-8
clone_size: .
d_call: TRBD1

cdr3_aa: CASSPGTPYEQYF
cdr3_nt: TGTGCCAGCAGTCCCGGGACACCCTACGAGCAGTACTTC
j_call: TRBJ2-7
cdr3_length: 13
v_call: TRBV28
clone_size: .
d_call: .

cdr3_aa: CASSDSGNNGLAGSSYEQYF
cdr3_nt: TGTGCCAGCAGTGACTCGGGGAATAATGGACTAGCGGGAAGCTCCTACGAGCAGTACTTC
j_call: TRBJ2-7
cdr3_length: 20
v_call: TRBV6-4
clone_size: few
d_call: TRBD2

cdr3_aa: CAWSLPYRDRGGYTF
cdr3_nt: TGTGCCTGGAGTCTTCCCTACCGGGACAGGGGTGGCTACACCTTC
j_call: TRBJ1-2
cdr3_length: 15
v_call: TRBV30
clone_size: .
d_call: TRBD1

cdr3_aa: CASSPQKQGQPQHF
cdr3_nt: TGTGCCAGCTCACCACAGAAACAGGGGCAGCCCCAGCATTTT
j_call: TRBJ1-5
cdr3_length: 14
v_call: TRBV18
clone_size: .
d_call: TRBD1

cdr3_aa: CASSLSGQNYGYTF
cdr3_nt: TGTGCCAGCAGCTTATCAGGACAGAACTATGGCTACACCTTC
j_call: TRBJ1-2
cdr3_length: 14
v_call: TRBV5-5
clone_size: .
d_call: .

cdr3_aa: CASSRRRGAGDTQYF
cdr3_nt: TGTGCCAGCAGTCGCCGTCGGGGGGCCGGAGATACGCAGTATTTT
j_call: TRBJ2-3
cdr3_length: 15
v_call: TRBV27
clone_size: .
d_call: .

cdr3_aa: CASSPRTGGNTIYF
cdr3_nt: TGTGCCAGCAGCCCTCGGACAGGAGGAAACACCATATATTTT
j_call: TRBJ1-3
cdr3_length: 14
v_call: TRBV7-9
clone_size: .
d_call: TRBD1

cdr3_aa: CASSQDLGGTGAGNTIYF
cdr3_nt: TGCGCCAGCAGCCAAGATTTAGGCGGGACAGGGGCTGGAAACACCATATATTTT
j_call: TRBJ1-3
cdr3_length: 18
v_call: TRBV4-3
clone_size: .
d_call: TRBD1

cdr3_aa: CASSLQGKAVYQETQYF
cdr3_nt: TGCGCCAGCAGCTTGCAGGGGAAGGCGGTATACCAAGAGACCCAGTACTTC
j_call: TRBJ2-5
cdr3_length: 17
v_call: TRBV5-1
clone_size: .
d_call: .

cdr3_aa: CASSLDGTGGGETQYF
cdr3_nt: TGTGCCAGCAGCTTGGACGGGACAGGGGGTGGAGAGACCCAGTACTTC
j_call: TRBJ2-5
cdr3_length: 16
v_call: TRBV5-4
clone_size: few
d_call: TRBD1

cdr3_aa: CASSPVVGAYGYTF
cdr3_nt: TGTGCCAGCAGCCCTGTAGTGGGGGCCTATGGCTACACCTTC
j_call: TRBJ1-2
cdr3_length: 14
v_call: TRBV11-1
clone_size: .
d_call: .

cdr3_aa: CASSLAGVKSIQYF
cdr3_nt: TGCGCCAGCTCCCTTGCAGGGGTAAAAAGCATTCAGTACTTC
j_call: TRBJ2-4
cdr3_length: 14
v_call: TRBV4-1
clone_size: .
d_call: .

cdr3_aa: CASISPGRGPEAFF
cdr3_nt: TGTGCCAGCATCTCCCCCGGCAGGGGCCCTGAAGCTTTCTTT
j_call: TRBJ1-1
cdr3_length: 14
v_call: TRBV28
clone_size: .
d_call: .

cdr3_aa: CASTYLPATGDTGELFF
cdr3_nt: TGTGCCAGCACCTACTTACCGGCGACGGGGGACACCGGGGAGCTGTTTTTT
j_call: TRBJ2-2
cdr3_length: 17
v_call: TRBV7-8
clone_size: .
d_call: .

cdr3_aa: CASRPQDLAKNIQYF
cdr3_nt: TGTGCCAGCAGACCACAGGATTTAGCCAAAAACATTCAGTACTTC
j_call: TRBJ2-4
cdr3_length: 15
v_call: TRBV7-9
clone_size: .
d_call: .

cdr3_aa: CASSLMLLAGYEQYF
cdr3_nt: TGTGCCAGCAGCTTAATGTTACTAGCGGGGTACGAGCAGTACTTC
j_call: TRBJ2-7
cdr3_length: 15
v_call: TRBV7-2
clone_size: .
d_call: TRBD2

cdr3_aa: CASSQEWTTGSSYNSPLHF
cdr3_nt: TGCGCCAGCAGCCAAGAGTGGACAACAGGGAGCTCCTATAATTCACCCCTCCACTTT
j_call: TRBJ1-6
cdr3_length: 19
v_call: TRBV4-1
clone_size: .
d_call: .

cdr3_aa: CASSSGGTSQPQHF
cdr3_nt: TGTGCCAGCAGTTCCGGGGGGACGAGTCAGCCCCAGCATTTT
j_call: TRBJ1-5
cdr3_length: 14
v_call: TRBV6-6
clone_size: .
d_call: .

cdr3_aa: CASSVRVEQFF
cdr3_nt: TGTGCCAGCAGCGTCAGGGTTGAGCAGTTCTTC
j_call: TRBJ2-1
cdr3_length: 11
v_call: TRBV13
clone_size: .
d_call: .

cdr3_aa: CASSFSGLAGEQYF
cdr3_nt: TGTGCCAGCAGCTTCTCGGGACTAGCAGGCGAGCAGTACTTC
j_call: TRBJ2-7
cdr3_length: 14
v_call: TRBV9
clone_size: few
d_call: TRBD2

cdr3_aa: CASSPFNYEQYF
cdr3_nt: TGTGCCAGCAGCCCCTTTAATTACGAGCAGTACTTC
j_call: TRBJ2-7
cdr3_length: 12
v_call: TRBV7-8
clone_size: .
d_call: .

cdr3_aa: CASRGQATYEQYF
cdr3_nt: TGTGCCAGCAGGGGACAGGCCACCTACGAGCAGTACTTC
j_call: TRBJ2-7
cdr3_length: 13
v_call: TRBV6-5
clone_size: .
d_call: TRBD1

cdr3_aa: CASSLRTSETYEQYF
cdr3_nt: TGTGCCAGCAGCTTGAGGACTAGCGAAACCTACGAGCAGTACTTC
j_call: TRBJ2-7
cdr3_length: 15
v_call: TRBV7-2
clone_size: .
d_call: TRBD2

cdr3_aa: CATLAGTGGTNEQFF
cdr3_nt: TGTGCCACCCTGGCCGGGACAGGGGGGACGAATGAGCAGTTCTTC
j_call: TRBJ2-1
cdr3_length: 15
v_call: TRBV10-3
clone_size: .
d_call: TRBD1

cdr3_aa: CASSLRGTEAFF
cdr3_nt: TGCGCCAGCAGCTTGCGGGGCACTGAAGCTTTCTTT
j_call: TRBJ1-1
cdr3_length: 12
v_call: TRBV5-1
clone_size: .
d_call: .

cdr3_aa: CASSRLAGGPTDTQYF
cdr3_nt: TGTGCCAGCAGCCGACTAGCGGGGGGGCCAACAGATACGCAGTATTTT
j_call: TRBJ2-3
cdr3_length: 16
v_call: TRBV6-4
clone_size: .
d_call: TRBD2

cdr3_aa: CSALPPGQGETQYF
cdr3_nt: TGCAGCGCCCTACCGCCGGGACAGGGCGAGACCCAGTACTTC
j_call: TRBJ2-5
cdr3_length: 14
v_call: TRBV29-1
clone_size: few
d_call: TRBD1

cdr3_aa: CAIRISVLGSSGNTIYF
cdr3_nt: TGTGCCATCAGAATTTCAGTACTTGGGAGCTCTGGAAACACCATATATTTT
j_call: TRBJ1-3
cdr3_length: 17
v_call: TRBV10-3
clone_size: .
d_call: .

cdr3_aa: CASSSRAGAADTQYF
cdr3_nt: TGCGCCAGCAGTTCGAGGGCGGGAGCAGCAGATACGCAGTATTTT
j_call: TRBJ2-3
cdr3_length: 15
v_call: TRBV5-1
clone_size: .
d_call: TRBD2

cdr3_aa: CASSQTQGVGTGELFF
cdr3_nt: TGTGCCAGCAGTCAGACCCAAGGGGTAGGGACCGGGGAGCTGTTTTTT
j_call: TRBJ2-2
cdr3_length: 16
v_call: TRBV7-8
clone_size: .
d_call: .

cdr3_aa: CASTSQADYEQYF
cdr3_nt: TGTGCCAGCACCTCCCAGGCTGACTACGAGCAGTACTTC
j_call: TRBJ2-7
cdr3_length: 13
v_call: TRBV28
clone_size: .
d_call: .

cdr3_aa: CASSFVQGLRGYGYTF
cdr3_nt: TGTGCCAGCAGTTTTGTCCAGGGGTTAAGGGGGTATGGCTACACCTTC
j_call: TRBJ1-2
cdr3_length: 16
v_call: TRBV28
clone_size: .
d_call: .

cdr3_aa: CASSITGQGANSPLHF
cdr3_nt: TGTGCCAGCAGCATTACGGGACAGGGGGCAAATTCACCCCTCCACTTT
j_call: TRBJ1-6
cdr3_length: 16
v_call: TRBV7-2
clone_size: .
d_call: TRBD1

cdr3_aa: CASSLDGDTQYF
cdr3_nt: TGTGCCAGCAGCTTAGACGGGGATACGCAGTATTTT
j_call: TRBJ2-3
cdr3_length: 12
v_call: TRBV11-2
clone_size: .
d_call: .

cdr3_aa: CASSLAPRPNRERSSGNTIYF
cdr3_nt: TGCGCCAGCAGCTTGGCCCCGAGGCCCAACCGGGAGCGGAGCTCTGGAAACACCATATATTTT
j_call: TRBJ1-3
cdr3_length: 21
v_call: TRBV5-1
clone_size: few
d_call: .

cdr3_aa: CAISDAGGDEQYF
cdr3_nt: TGTGCCATCAGTGACGCGGGGGGCGACGAGCAGTACTTC
j_call: TRBJ2-7
cdr3_length: 13
v_call: TRBV10-3
clone_size: .
d_call: TRBD2

cdr3_aa: CAISESRDTQYF
cdr3_nt: TGTGCCATCAGTGAGTCCCGAGATACGCAGTATTTT
j_call: TRBJ2-3
cdr3_length: 12
v_call: TRBV10-3
clone_size: .
d_call: .

cdr3_aa: CASSYSPSGSYEQYF
cdr3_nt: TGTGCCAGCAGTTACAGTCCGTCCGGGTCCTACGAGCAGTACTTC
j_call: TRBJ2-7
cdr3_length: 15
v_call: TRBV6-6
clone_size: .
d_call: .

cdr3_aa: CSAKEGYEQYF
cdr3_nt: TGCAGTGCCAAAGAGGGCTACGAGCAGTACTTC
j_call: TRBJ2-7
cdr3_length: 11
v_call: TRBV20-1
clone_size: .
d_call: .

cdr3_aa: CSVGSTVNTGELFF
cdr3_nt: TGCAGCGTTGGAAGCACAGTGAACACCGGGGAGCTGTTTTTT
j_call: TRBJ2-2
cdr3_length: 14
v_call: TRBV29-1
clone_size: .
d_call: .

cdr3_aa: CSVEPRGGTEAFF
cdr3_nt: TGCAGCGTTGAACCCAGAGGAGGCACTGAAGCTTTCTTT
j_call: TRBJ1-1
cdr3_length: 13
v_call: TRBV29-1
clone_size: .
d_call: .